The clone carrying this T cell receptor (beta chain) was detected ten times or more. Its antigen is undetermined. Amplification of TCR beta CDR3 regions was performed using RNA transcripts as template. The HTBI primer set was used in a first-round RT-PCR of the TCR CDR3. TCRdb reprocessed the multiplex PCR reads with MiXCR, giving one entry per CDR3 protein. The sample includes hundreds of thousands of distinct CDR3 sequences, roughly 15% seen only once; the top ten take 3.5% to 4%. Diagnoses used clinical symptoms, serum thyroxine and TRAb, thyroid ultrasound and orbital computed tomography. PBMCs were derived from about 10 ml fresh peripheral blood. The germline V gene has CDR1 SQVTM and CDR2 ANQGSEA. V lost 2 bases and J lost 10; bases outside the gene matches: 13. The CDR3 has 15 residues. This entry is derived from a study of T cells in Graves' hyperthyroidism and ophthalmopathy. Study conclusions and caveats: In the blood, most expanded thyroid clonotypes above 0.001 appeared as well.

Material for sequencing was blood. This chain joins TRBV29-1 and TRBJ2-1; 8 bases fit TRBD2. The TCR was taken from a woman aged 25 to 45 with Graves' hyperthyroidism. DNA for the CDR3: TGCAGCGTTGAAAAACTAGCGGCATCCCTACAAGAGCAGTTCTTC. Encoded protein: CSVEKLAASLQEQFF.